A selection of T cell receptor beta chains follows, all from one sample in a study of blood T cell repertoires in COVID-19. Profiling relied on immunoSEQ multiplex PCR, and the TCRdb table lists in-frame clones only, not all of them. The sample includes around 280,000 clones, more than 75% of them seen just once. The sample comprised peripheral blood. These TCRs come from a man in his sixties or seventies with acute or convalescent COVID-19. CDR3s include the opening cysteine and the closing phenylalanine or tryptophan. Fields, in order: V gene, J gene, D gene, clone size, CDR3 DNA, CDR3 protein. The D gene is left open where the match is weak. Some rows mark clone size as missing; the rest say once, few, many or name a class of expanded clone.

V gene: TRBV5-1
J gene: TRBJ2-1
D gene: TRBD2
clone size: .
CDR3 DNA: TGCGCCAGCAGCTTAGTTCGGTCGAGCCAGCGGGAGGGTAATGAGCAGTTCTTC
CDR3 protein: CASSLVRSSQREGNEQFF

V gene: TRBV27
J gene: TRBJ2-3
D gene: .
clone size: .
CDR3 DNA: TGTGCCAGCAGTTTAGTCCCACAATCCACAGATACGCAGTATTTT
CDR3 protein: CASSLVPQSTDTQYF

V gene: TRBV24-1
J gene: TRBJ1-3
D gene: TRBD1
clone size: few
CDR3 DNA: TGTGCCACCAGTGATCGAACAGGGGGTAGAGGTGGAAACACCATATATTTT
CDR3 protein: CATSDRTGGRGGNTIYF

V gene: TRBV28
J gene: TRBJ2-1
D gene: TRBD2
clone size: .
CDR3 DNA: TGTGCCAGCCGTTTCAGCGGGGGGGCGAATGAGCAGTTCTTC
CDR3 protein: CASRFSGGANEQFF

V gene: TRBV19
J gene: TRBJ2-7
D gene: TRBD1
clone size: .
CDR3 DNA: TGTGCCGAGGGACAGACCTACGAGCAGTACTTC
CDR3 protein: CAEGQTYEQYF

V gene: TRBV5-5
J gene: TRBJ2-1
D gene: TRBD1
clone size: .
CDR3 DNA: TGTGCCAGCAGTGGGGGACAGGGGGCGTACAATGAGCAGTTCTTC
CDR3 protein: CASSGGQGAYNEQFF

V gene: TRBV18
J gene: TRBJ1-5
D gene: TRBD1
clone size: .
CDR3 DNA: TGTGCCAGCTCCTACGGGACAGGGGGACAGCCCCAGCATTTT
CDR3 protein: CASSYGTGGQPQHF

V gene: TRBV4-2
J gene: TRBJ2-2
D gene: TRBD2
clone size: .
CDR3 DNA: TGTGCCAGCTTGGGGACTAGCGGGAGGGGCACCGGGGAGCTGTTTTTT
CDR3 protein: CASLGTSGRGTGELFF

V gene: TRBV3-1/TRBV3-2
J gene: TRBJ1-2
D gene: TRBD1
clone size: .
CDR3 DNA: TGTGCCAGCAGCCTTCTGGACAGGGCTCTCCCTTTTAACTATGGCTACACCTTC
CDR3 protein: CASSLLDRALPFNYGYTF

V gene: TRBV5-1
J gene: TRBJ2-3
D gene: TRBD1
clone size: .
CDR3 DNA: TGCGCCAGCAGCTTGGAGTCAGGGGGCTGGGATACGCAGTATTTT
CDR3 protein: CASSLESGGWDTQYF

V gene: TRBV28
J gene: TRBJ1-5
D gene: .
clone size: .
CDR3 DNA: TGTGCCAGCAGTATGGGGGCAGGCCGAGGAGGCAATCAGCCCCAGCATTTT
CDR3 protein: CASSMGAGRGGNQPQHF

V gene: TRBV27
J gene: TRBJ2-2
D gene: .
clone size: .
CDR3 DNA: TGTGCCAGCAGTTTACGAGTGAACACCGGGGAGCTGTTTTTT
CDR3 protein: CASSLRVNTGELFF

V gene: TRBV10-3
J gene: TRBJ2-2
D gene: TRBD1
clone size: .
CDR3 DNA: TGTGCCATCAGTGGCGAGGGGGCTCAAGACGGGGAGCTGTTTTTT
CDR3 protein: CAISGEGAQDGELFF

V gene: TRBV5-1
J gene: TRBJ2-5
D gene: .
clone size: .
CDR3 DNA: TGCGCCAGCAGCTTTAACAGGGACATAGAGGCCCAGTACTTC
CDR3 protein: CASSFNRDIEAQYF

V gene: TRBV6-2/TRBV6-3
J gene: TRBJ1-5
D gene: .
clone size: .
CDR3 DNA: TGTGCCAGCAGTTTTGCCCTGGACAGCCAATTCAATCAGCCCCAGCATTTT
CDR3 protein: CASSFALDSQFNQPQHF

V gene: TRBV30
J gene: TRBJ1-6
D gene: .
clone size: .
CDR3 DNA: TGTGCCTGGAAAGCTATTGGGAGTTCACCCCTCCACTTT
CDR3 protein: CAWKAIGSSPLHF

V gene: TRBV2
J gene: TRBJ2-3
D gene: TRBD2
clone size: .
CDR3 DNA: TGTGCCAGCAGGCTAACTAGCGGGAGATTCACAGATACGCAGTATTTT
CDR3 protein: CASRLTSGRFTDTQYF

V gene: TRBV18
J gene: TRBJ2-1
D gene: .
clone size: once
CDR3 DNA: TGTGCCAGCTCGCCGGGTACCGATGAGCAGTTCTTC
CDR3 protein: CASSPGTDEQFF

V gene: TRBV15
J gene: TRBJ2-5
D gene: TRBD2
clone size: .
CDR3 DNA: TGTGCCACCAGCAGAGAGGGGGGGTCATCGGAGACCCAGTACTTC
CDR3 protein: CATSREGGSSETQYF

V gene: TRBV5-5
J gene: TRBJ2-7
D gene: .
clone size: once
CDR3 DNA: TGTGCCAGCACCTTCGCGTCTGAAGTTCCTACTTACGAGCAGTACTTC
CDR3 protein: CASTFASEVPTYEQYF

V gene: TRBV30
J gene: TRBJ2-3
D gene: TRBD1
clone size: .
CDR3 DNA: TGTGCCTGGAGCTCGACAGGGATGGGCACAGATACGCAGTATTTT
CDR3 protein: CAWSSTGMGTDTQYF

V gene: TRBV7-9
J gene: TRBJ1-6
D gene: TRBD1
clone size: .
CDR3 DNA: TGTGCCAGCAGCCCGGGACAGGGGAATAATTCACCCCTCCACTTT
CDR3 protein: CASSPGQGNNSPLHF

V gene: TRBV4-2
J gene: TRBJ1-6
D gene: .
clone size: .
CDR3 DNA: TGTGCCAGCAGCCAAGAATTGGCCAGAACTAATTCACCCCTCCACTTT
CDR3 protein: CASSQELARTNSPLHF

V gene: TRBV30
J gene: TRBJ1-2
D gene: .
clone size: .
CDR3 DNA: TGTGCCTGGAATCGACAGGTCTATGGCTACACCTTC
CDR3 protein: CAWNRQVYGYTF

V gene: TRBV10-1
J gene: TRBJ1-2
D gene: TRBD1
clone size: .
CDR3 DNA: TGCGCCAGCAGTGATCACGGACAGGAGTATGGCTACACCTTC
CDR3 protein: CASSDHGQEYGYTF

V gene: TRBV6-6
J gene: TRBJ1-2
D gene: .
clone size: .
CDR3 DNA: TGTGCCACCGCGGGGTCCAGGAAGCGCCCTAACTATGGCTACACCTTC
CDR3 protein: CATAGSRKRPNYGYTF

V gene: TRBV28
J gene: TRBJ2-7
D gene: TRBD2
clone size: .
CDR3 DNA: TGTGCCAGCAGTTCCGCCGGCGGGGGTGGCTACGAGCAGTACTTC
CDR3 protein: CASSSAGGGGYEQYF

V gene: TRBV2
J gene: TRBJ2-7
D gene: TRBD1
clone size: .
CDR3 DNA: TGTGCCAGCAGTGTACCGGGACAGGGAAGGGATAGGAACGAGCAGTACTTC
CDR3 protein: CASSVPGQGRDRNEQYF

V gene: TRBV9
J gene: TRBJ1-4
D gene: TRBD1
clone size: .
CDR3 DNA: TGTGCCAGCAGCGTAGGGGCCGCGGACAGGGGAAATGAAAAACTGTTTTTT
CDR3 protein: CASSVGAADRGNEKLFF

V gene: TRBV2
J gene: TRBJ2-1
D gene: TRBD2
clone size: .
CDR3 DNA: TGTGCCAGCAGTGTCCTAGCGGGGGGATACAATGAGCAGTTCTTC
CDR3 protein: CASSVLAGGYNEQFF

V gene: TRBV9
J gene: TRBJ2-1
D gene: TRBD2
clone size: few
CDR3 DNA: TGTGCCAGCAGCCCGGGACTAACTAACAATGAGCAGTTCTTC
CDR3 protein: CASSPGLTNNEQFF

V gene: TRBV2
J gene: TRBJ1-5
D gene: .
clone size: .
CDR3 DNA: TGTGCCAGCAGATACAGGGTTGGCAATCAGCCCCAGCATTTT
CDR3 protein: CASRYRVGNQPQHF

V gene: TRBV28
J gene: TRBJ1-2
D gene: .
clone size: .
CDR3 DNA: TGTGCCAGCAGTTTTGCCGGGGGGTTTGCCTATGGCTACACCTTC
CDR3 protein: CASSFAGGFAYGYTF

V gene: TRBV5-1
J gene: TRBJ2-7
D gene: .
clone size: .
CDR3 DNA: TGCGCCAGCAGCCTGAGCTCCTACGAGCAGTACTTC
CDR3 protein: CASSLSSYEQYF

V gene: TRBV19
J gene: TRBJ1-6
D gene: TRBD1
clone size: .
CDR3 DNA: TGTGCCACCACACGGACAGGGATTAATTCACCCCTCCACTTT
CDR3 protein: CATTRTGINSPLHF

V gene: TRBV30
J gene: TRBJ1-5
D gene: .
clone size: .
CDR3 DNA: TGTGCCTGGAGAGATGGCGGTAATCAGCCCCAGCATTTT
CDR3 protein: CAWRDGGNQPQHF

V gene: TRBV25-1
J gene: TRBJ1-5
D gene: .
clone size: once
CDR3 DNA: TGTGCCAGCAGTGAATACAGGGTAGACGAGCCCCAGCATTTT
CDR3 protein: CASSEYRVDEPQHF

V gene: TRBV10-2
J gene: TRBJ2-5
D gene: .
clone size: .
CDR3 DNA: TGCGCCAGCAGTGAGGGGGGGGCGCGGGTGGAGACCCAGTACTTC
CDR3 protein: CASSEGGARVETQYF

V gene: TRBV21-1
J gene: TRBJ2-7
D gene: .
clone size: .
CDR3 DNA: TGTGCCAGCAGCATTCGGTTCCGGACAGTCTCCTACGAGCAGTACTTC
CDR3 protein: CASSIRFRTVSYEQYF

V gene: TRBV5-1
J gene: TRBJ2-5
D gene: .
clone size: .
CDR3 DNA: TGCGCCAGCAGCTTGGAAGGGCAGGGGGAGACCCAGTACTTC
CDR3 protein: CASSLEGQGETQYF

V gene: TRBV10-3
J gene: TRBJ2-7
D gene: TRBD2
clone size: .
CDR3 DNA: TGTGCCATCAGGCCGGTGGGCGGGGGCTACGAGCAGTACTTC
CDR3 protein: CAIRPVGGGYEQYF

V gene: TRBV6-5
J gene: TRBJ1-5
D gene: .
clone size: .
CDR3 DNA: TGTGCCAGCAGTCTCGGGGGTCTAAGCAATCAGCCCCAGCATTTT
CDR3 protein: CASSLGGLSNQPQHF

V gene: TRBV19
J gene: TRBJ1-5
D gene: .
clone size: .
CDR3 DNA: TGTGCCAGTATGGTTTGGCAGGGTCAGCCCCAGCATTTT
CDR3 protein: CASMVWQGQPQHF